These 8 T cell receptor beta chains came from one sample sequenced in a study of cytomegalovirus exposure and HLA in healthy donors. The table came from immunoSEQ multiplex PCR; TCRdb's copy has only in-frame clones and leaves some out. The data show about 150,000 clones, approximately 90% seen once. The sequenced sample consisted of PBMCs. All receptors derive from a woman aged 30 to 39 in good health and CMV-seropositive.

V and J are TRBV7-9 and TRBJ1-2, with no clear D. This CDR3 is built from 12 residues. Germline assignment: CDR1 SEHNR and CDR2 FQNEAQ (reference sequence). V was clipped by 0 bases and J by 10 bases, with 9 bases between them. This CDR3 is CASSLALGSYTF. The CDR3 nucleotides are TGTGCCAGCAGCTTAGCGCTAGGCTCCTACACCTTC.

This chain links TRBV7-2 with TRBJ2-7, with D perhaps matching TRBD2 (5 bases). Germline values: CDR1 SGHTA, CDR2 FQGNSA. CDR3 length: 13 amino acids. Trimming pared 3 bases from V and 5 bases from J, leaving 11 bases between. In DNA form, the CDR3 reads TGTGCCAGCAGCTTTCCCGGGGTCGACGAGCAGTACTTC. Protein product: CASSFPGVDEQYF.

The genes are TRBV7-8 and TRBJ2-7, with 11 bases aligning to TRBD2. CDR1 and CDR2 from the germline V gene are SGHVS and FQNEAQ. There are 14 residues in the CDR3. V trimming: 5 bases; J trimming: 6 bases; junction bases outside the gene matches: 6. The CDR3 sequence is CASSRSGRAFEQYF. CDR3 DNA: TGTGCCAGCAGCCGTAGCGGGAGGGCCTTCGAGCAGTACTTC.

The rearrangement links TRBV7-3 to TRBJ2-1; 7 positions match TRBD2. The CDR3 is made up of 16 amino acids. Germline V gives CDR1 SGHTA, CDR2 FQGTGA. Unmatched junction bases numbered 12, after V lost 2 bases and J lost 8 bases. This CDR3 reads CASSLVPGGGPHEQFF. CDR3 coding DNA: TGTGCCAGCAGCTTAGTCCCGGGAGGAGGTCCCCATGAGCAGTTCTTC.

The chain is built from TRBV7-9 and TRBJ2-7; D perhaps matches TRBD1 (6 bases). V lost 3 bases and J 0 bases, leaving 12 bases between the germline ends. The germline CDR1 and CDR2 sequences are SEHNR and FQNEAQ (reference sequence). This CDR3 contains 15 residues. For the CDR3, the DNA is TGTGCCAGCAGCTTTATACAGGGCAGCTCCTACGAGCAGTACTTC. Its translation is CASSFIQGSSYEQYF.

The chain recombines TRBV4-1 with TRBJ1-4, with D possibly being TRBD1 (5 bases). Between the trimmed V and J ends, which lost 0 bases and 0 bases, there was a span of 11 bases. CDR1 is MGHRA and CDR2 is YSYEKL in the germline V gene. The CDR3 runs 17 residues. Here the CDR3 reads CASSQDIDSTTNEKLFF. CDR3 nucleotide sequence: TGCGCCAGCAGCCAAGATATAGACAGCACAACTAATGAAAAACTGTTTTTT.

This clone was seen once. The sample has other DNA sequences that encode this CDR3 too. The V and J genes are TRBV9 and TRBJ2-7, with a possible D match to TRBD2 (5 bases). Germline CDR1 is SGDLS and CDR2 is YYNGEE. Trimming cost V 0 bases and J 0 bases, with 10 bases left between them. The CDR3 spans 15 residues. DNA for the CDR3: TGTGCCAGCAGCGTAGATCCGGGAAGCTCCTACGAGCAGTACTTC. Translated: CASSVDPGSSYEQYF.

The V gene is TRBV5-6, the J gene TRBJ1-4; 7 nucleotides match TRBD1. This CDR3 is built from 16 residues. The V and J ends lost 3 bases and 5 bases, in that order; junction bases with no gene match: 10. Germline CDR1 reads SGHDT; CDR2 reads YYEEEE. CDR3 protein: CASSSYVGQKNEKLFF. In DNA, the CDR3 is TGTGCCAGCAGCTCCTATGTGGGACAGAAGAATGAAAAACTGTTTTTT.